This is a list of T cell receptor beta chains from one sample in a study of T cell responses to AZD1222 COVID-19 vaccine. Only in-frame clones appear in the TCRdb table, and some are missing; sequencing was by immunoSEQ multiplex PCR. The sample has 180,000 or so clones, roughly 89% seen once. This material consisted of peripheral blood, taken on day 0 of AZD1222 vaccination. Receptor source: an adult in good health. Each CDR3 is given with its conserved first and last residue. The D gene is left open where the match is weak. The listing skips clone size in some rows; elsewhere it reads once, few, many or a size class.

D gene: NA; clone size: NA; V gene: TRBV28; J gene: TRBJ2-1; CDR3 protein: CASSPPIQYNEQFF; CDR3 DNA: TGTGCCAGCAGTCCGCCGATACAATACAATGAGCAGTTCTTC
D gene: NA; clone size: NA; V gene: TRBV3-1/TRBV3-2; J gene: TRBJ2-1; CDR3 protein: CASSQVGSYNEQFF; CDR3 DNA: TGTGCCAGCAGCCAAGTGGGCTCCTACAATGAGCAGTTCTTC
D gene: NA; clone size: once; V gene: TRBV6-5; J gene: TRBJ1-6; CDR3 protein: CASSTDPGGNSPLHF; CDR3 DNA: TGTGCCAGCAGTACGGATCCTGGTGGTAATTCACCCCTCCACTTT
D gene: TRBD1; clone size: NA; V gene: TRBV6-5; J gene: TRBJ1-4; CDR3 protein: CASRPSTGLGKLFF; CDR3 DNA: TGTGCCAGCAGGCCGTCGACAGGGTTAGGAAAACTGTTTTTT
D gene: NA; clone size: NA; V gene: TRBV6-4; J gene: TRBJ2-3; CDR3 protein: CASSSAPSTGGGSDTQYF; CDR3 DNA: TGTGCCAGCAGTTCCGCCCCTTCGACAGGTGGTGGTTCAGATACGCAGTATTTT
D gene: NA; clone size: NA; V gene: TRBV29-1; J gene: TRBJ2-7; CDR3 protein: CSVKTGRPYEQYF; CDR3 DNA: TGCAGCGTTAAAACAGGGAGGCCCTACGAGCAGTACTTC
D gene: NA; clone size: NA; V gene: TRBV6-1; J gene: TRBJ1-6; CDR3 protein: CASSDRVRNSPLHF; CDR3 DNA: TGTGCCAGCAGTGACAGGGTTCGGAATTCACCCCTCCACTTT
D gene: NA; clone size: few; V gene: TRBV7-9; J gene: TRBJ1-1; CDR3 protein: CASSFVQNTEAFF; CDR3 DNA: TGTGCCAGCAGCTTCGTACAGAACACTGAAGCTTTCTTT
D gene: TRBD1; clone size: NA; V gene: TRBV28; J gene: TRBJ1-2; CDR3 protein: CASRPTGGSGYTF; CDR3 DNA: TGTGCCAGCAGACCGACAGGGGGCTCTGGCTACACCTTC
D gene: NA; clone size: NA; V gene: TRBV3-1/TRBV3-2; J gene: TRBJ2-1; CDR3 protein: CASSHSGDYNEQFF; CDR3 DNA: TGTGCCAGCAGCCATAGTGGGGACTACAATGAGCAGTTCTTC
D gene: NA; clone size: NA; V gene: TRBV10-2; J gene: TRBJ1-4; CDR3 protein: CASYTEGATNEKLFF; CDR3 DNA: TGCGCCAGCTACACCGAGGGGGCAACTAATGAAAAACTGTTTTTT
D gene: NA; clone size: NA; V gene: TRBV6-4; J gene: TRBJ1-6; CDR3 protein: CASSTDPGGSPLHF; CDR3 DNA: TGTGCCAGCAGTACGGATCCGGGGGGTTCACCCCTCCACTTT
D gene: NA; clone size: NA; V gene: TRBV9; J gene: TRBJ1-6; CDR3 protein: CASSARPNSPLHF; CDR3 DNA: TGTGCCAGCAGCGCCCGTCCAAATTCACCCCTCCACTTT
D gene: NA; clone size: NA; V gene: TRBV4-1; J gene: TRBJ2-2; CDR3 protein: CASSQDNSANTGELFF; CDR3 DNA: TGCGCCAGCAGCCAAGATAACAGCGCGAACACCGGGGAGCTGTTTTTT
D gene: NA; clone size: NA; V gene: TRBV11-2; J gene: TRBJ1-2; CDR3 protein: CASSVGRGSYGYTF; CDR3 DNA: TGTGCCAGCAGCGTGGGGCGGGGGTCCTATGGCTACACCTTC
D gene: TRBD1; clone size: once; V gene: TRBV15; J gene: TRBJ1-1; CDR3 protein: CATRQGGGTEAFF; CDR3 DNA: TGTGCCACCCGACAGGGCGGCGGCACTGAAGCTTTCTTT
D gene: TRBD1; clone size: NA; V gene: TRBV29-1; J gene: TRBJ1-1; CDR3 protein: CSAQGLGQANTEAFF; CDR3 DNA: TGCAGCGCCCAGGGGCTGGGACAGGCGAACACTGAAGCTTTCTTT
D gene: NA; clone size: NA; V gene: TRBV29-1; J gene: TRBJ1-2; CDR3 protein: CSVARDTYGYTF; CDR3 DNA: TGCAGCGTTGCCCGAGACACGTATGGCTACACCTTC
D gene: TRBD1; clone size: NA; V gene: TRBV6-5; J gene: TRBJ1-4; CDR3 protein: CASSSTGATNEKLFF; CDR3 DNA: TGTGCCAGCAGCTCTACAGGGGCAACTAATGAAAAACTGTTTTTT
D gene: TRBD2; clone size: NA; V gene: TRBV2; J gene: TRBJ2-5; CDR3 protein: CASTRTSGSQETQYF; CDR3 DNA: TGTGCCAGCACTCGGACTAGCGGGAGCCAAGAGACCCAGTACTTC
D gene: NA; clone size: few; V gene: TRBV27; J gene: TRBJ1-6; CDR3 protein: CASSLYGGVNSPLHF; CDR3 DNA: TGTGCCAGCAGTTTATACGGGGGAGTTAATTCACCCCTCCACTTT
D gene: NA; clone size: NA; V gene: TRBV21-1; J gene: TRBJ2-3; CDR3 protein: CASSKSRTGRADTQYF; CDR3 DNA: TGTGCCAGCAGCAAATCAAGGACAGGGAGAGCAGATACGCAGTATTTT
D gene: TRBD1; clone size: NA; V gene: TRBV29-1; J gene: TRBJ2-5; CDR3 protein: CSISKTGNQETQYF; CDR3 DNA: TGCAGCATTTCTAAGACAGGGAACCAAGAGACCCAGTACTTC
D gene: TRBD2; clone size: once; V gene: TRBV20-1; J gene: TRBJ2-2; CDR3 protein: CSASETSGGAIAGELFF; CDR3 DNA: TGCAGTGCTAGTGAGACTAGCGGGGGGGCGATAGCCGGGGAGCTGTTTTTT
D gene: NA; clone size: NA; V gene: TRBV14; J gene: TRBJ1-1; CDR3 protein: CASSRTGTVLNTEAFF; CDR3 DNA: TGTGCCAGCAGCCGCACCGGGACCGTGCTGAACACTGAAGCTTTCTTT
D gene: NA; clone size: NA; V gene: TRBV29-1; J gene: TRBJ1-2; CDR3 protein: CSVVVGAGYGYTF; CDR3 DNA: TGCAGCGTTGTAGTGGGGGCGGGCTATGGCTACACCTTC
D gene: NA; clone size: NA; V gene: TRBV3-1/TRBV3-2; J gene: TRBJ1-4; CDR3 protein: CASSQGRGWGEKLFF; CDR3 DNA: TGTGCCAGCAGCCAAGGACGGGGTTGGGGTGAAAAACTGTTTTTT
D gene: TRBD2; clone size: few; V gene: TRBV9; J gene: TRBJ2-4; CDR3 protein: CASSVAAGRDIQYF; CDR3 DNA: TGTGCCAGCAGCGTAGCAGCGGGACGGGACATTCAGTACTTC
D gene: TRBD2; clone size: NA; V gene: TRBV6-6; J gene: TRBJ2-5; CDR3 protein: CASWTSGKETQYF; CDR3 DNA: TGTGCCAGCTGGACTAGCGGGAAAGAGACCCAGTACTTC
D gene: NA; clone size: NA; V gene: TRBV7-2; J gene: TRBJ2-7; CDR3 protein: CASSLAHQAPYEQYF; CDR3 DNA: TGTGCCAGCAGCTTAGCACACCAGGCTCCCTACGAGCAGTACTTC
D gene: NA; clone size: NA; V gene: TRBV6-4; J gene: TRBJ2-2; CDR3 protein: CASSDRGLNTGELFF; CDR3 DNA: TGTGCCAGCAGTGACAGGGGACTTAACACCGGGGAGCTGTTTTTT
D gene: NA; clone size: NA; V gene: TRBV6-7; J gene: TRBJ2-7; CDR3 protein: CASSRDDSYEQYF; CDR3 DNA: TGTGCCAGCAGCAGGGACGACTCCTACGAGCAGTACTTC
D gene: TRBD1; clone size: NA; V gene: TRBV19; J gene: TRBJ1-2; CDR3 protein: CASSPGTADETF; CDR3 DNA: TGTGCCAGTAGTCCGGGGACAGCGGACGAAACCTTC
D gene: NA; clone size: NA; V gene: TRBV21-1; J gene: TRBJ1-1; CDR3 protein: CASSKQQANTEAFF; CDR3 DNA: TGTGCCAGCAGCAAGCAGCAGGCGAACACTGAAGCTTTCTTT
D gene: TRBD2; clone size: NA; V gene: TRBV6-6; J gene: TRBJ2-3; CDR3 protein: CASSRTSGRGGDTQYF; CDR3 DNA: TGTGCCAGCAGTCGGACTAGCGGGAGGGGTGGAGATACGCAGTATTTT
D gene: TRBD1; clone size: once; V gene: TRBV7-3; J gene: TRBJ2-1; CDR3 protein: CASSLSPRDSHNEQFF; CDR3 DNA: TGTGCCAGCAGCTTAAGCCCTCGGGACAGTCACAATGAGCAGTTCTTC
D gene: NA; clone size: NA; V gene: TRBV7-9; J gene: TRBJ1-4; CDR3 protein: CASSSLLPNEKLFF; CDR3 DNA: TGTGCCAGCAGCTCCCTACTACCTAATGAAAAACTGTTTTTT
D gene: NA; clone size: NA; V gene: TRBV4-3; J gene: TRBJ1-4; CDR3 protein: CASSQGELTSNEKLFF; CDR3 DNA: TGCGCCAGCAGCCAAGGAGAACTGACGTCTAATGAAAAACTGTTTTTT